These 16 T cell receptor beta chains share one sample of origin, sequenced in a study of patients and donors after allogeneic stem cell transplantation. TCRdb redid the calling of the RT-PCR reads with MiXCR, one entry per CDR3 protein. Of approximately 410,000 distinct CDR3 sequences listed, more than 15% are singletons. The sequencing sample was made of blood, either unsorted or a sorted T cell fraction (not recorded which). The receptors stem from a human donor who was either an allogeneic HSCT recipient or a stem cell or donor lymphocyte infusion donor (not recorded which). It is not recorded whose cells these are; they may come from a transplant donor.

This chain connects TRBV2 to TRBJ2-5, with 10 bases aligning to TRBD1. The CDR3 extends over 13 amino acids. Germline assignment: CDR1 SNHLY and CDR2 FYNNEI. The V and J ends lost 8 bases and 7 bases, in that order; junction bases with no gene match: 7. CDR3 region: CASGGTGDVTQYF. The CDR3 bases are TGTGCCAGCGGCGGGACAGGGGATGTGACCCAGTACTTC. Full variable domain (outside the CDR3, taken from reference TRBV2 and TRBJ2-5): EPEVTQTPSHQVTQMGQEVILRCVPISNHLYFYWYRQILGQKVEFLVSFYNNEISEKSEIFDDQFSVERPDGSNFTLKIRSTKLEDSAMYFCASGGTGDVTQYFGPGTRLLVL.

The chain carries TRBV7-9 and TRBJ1-6; no clear D gene. Germline loops: CDR1 SEHNR, CDR2 FQNEAQ (reference sequence). CDR3 size: 12 residues. V was pared by 1 base and J by 9 bases, with 4 bases between. The DNA of the CDR3 is TGTGCCAGCAGCTTAGAAGGTTCACCCCTCCACTTT. Protein sequence: CASSLEGSPLHF.

The V gene is TRBV18, the J gene TRBJ1-4, with 9 positions matching TRBD1. Looked up from germline, CDR1 is KGHSH and CDR2 is LQKENI. CDR3 size: 13 residues. Germline trimming cut 6 bases from V and 8 bases from J; bases unmatched to any gene: 4. The CDR3 sequence: CASSGQGSEKLFF. In DNA form, the CDR3 reads TGTGCCAGCTCCGGACAGGGGAGCGAAAAACTGTTTTTT.

J is TRBJ1-1 and V is TRBV9, with a possible D match to TRBD1 (5 bases). Germline V gives CDR1 SGDLS, CDR2 YYNGEE. CDR3 length: 13 amino acids. Trimming cost V 2 bases and J 10 bases, with 15 bases left between them. The CDR3 DNA reads as TGTGCCAGCAGCGTCGGATATGGGGGTTTAGCTTTCTTT. Translation: CASSVGYGGLAFF.

This clonotype was counted ten times or more. The chain links TRBV5-1 to TRBJ2-2; 11 nucleotides line up with TRBD1. J gave up 4 bases and V 4 bases, and 3 bases lay outside the gene matches. The CDR3 extends over 15 amino acids. Germline-derived CDR1 and CDR2 are SGHRS and YFSETQ. CDR3 sequence (DNA): TGCGCCAGCAGCGCCGGGACAGGGGGCACCGGGGAGCTGTTTTTT. This translates into CASSAGTGGTGELFF. Variable domain in full (rest from reference TRBV5-1 and TRBJ2-2): KAGVTQTPRYLIKTRGQQVTLSCSPISGHRSVSWYQQTPGQGLQFLFEYFSETQRNKGNFPGRFSGRQFSNSRSEMNVSTLELGDSALYLCASSAGTGGTGELFFGEGSRLTVL.

This clonotype was detected a few times. The chain uses TRBV5-1 and TRBJ2-7, with TRBD2 matching 10 bases. V lost 4 bases, J lost 3 bases, and 7 bases stayed unmatched. Germline V gene data show CDR1 as SGHRS and CDR2 as YFSETQ. The CDR3 length is 15 residues. CDR3 protein: CASSASGSLNYEQYF. The CDR3 DNA follows: TGCGCCAGCAGCGCTAGCGGGAGTCTTAACTACGAGCAGTACTTC.

This clonotype was counted only a few times. This chain connects TRBV7-9 to TRBJ1-2; D is uncertain. Per the germline V gene, CDR1 is SEHNR and CDR2 is FQNEAQ (reference sequence). The CDR3 loop spans 15 amino acids. V was trimmed by 5 bases and J by 0 bases, leaving 13 bases between them. The CDR3 DNA follows: TGTGCCAGCAGCGAGGACCGACTCTCTAACTATGGCTACACCTTC. This codes for CASSEDRLSNYGYTF.

A note on this clonotype: The junction departs from the called germline gene at one end, perhaps through a read error. The J gene is TRBJ2-2, the V gene TRBV20-1, with 8 bases aligning to TRBD2. Germline V gene sequence: CDR1 DFQATT, CDR2 SNEGSKA (reference sequence). The CDR3 covers 14 residues. In DNA form, the CDR3 reads TGCAGTGCTAGACAAACTAGCGGACCCGGGGAGCTGTTCTTT. Protein: CSARQTSGPGELFF.

The rearrangement links TRBV20-1 to TRBJ1-2; no reliable D call. CDR3 length: 12 residues. Germline CDR1 reads DFQATT; CDR2 reads SNEGSKA (reference sequence). V was trimmed by 1 base and J by 6 bases, leaving 9 bases between them. As DNA, the CDR3 is TGCAGTGCTAGAGGCCGAAGTCATGGCTACACCTTC. Protein product: CSARGRSHGYTF.

This clonotype was recorded a few times. The chain uses TRBV7-3 and TRBJ2-1, with D perhaps being TRBD1 or TRBD2 (5 bases each). The V gene's germline CDR1 is SGHTA and CDR2 FQGTGA. The V gene lost 6 bases and the J gene lost 3 bases, with 12 bases spanning the gap. This CDR3 contains 14 residues. The DNA for the CDR3 is TGTGCCAGCAGTTGGGGGAGCGGCTACAATGAGCAGTTCTTC. Translated, it gives CASSWGSGYNEQFF.

V is TRBV6-2 or TRBV6-3 and J is TRBJ1-2, with D perhaps matching TRBD1 (5 bases). The CDR3 spans 15 residues. The germline V and J ends were trimmed by 6 bases and 2 bases, with 16 bases remaining between them. Germline V gene lookup returns CDR1 MNHEY and CDR2 SVGEGT. In DNA, the CDR3 is TGTGCCAGCAGAGGGGCCCCCGCTCCCAACTATGGCTACACCTTC. It yields the protein CASRGAPAPNYGYTF.

V is TRBV19 and J is TRBJ1-1; possibly TRBD1 for D (5 bases). Germline V gene data show CDR1 as LNHDA and CDR2 as SQIVND (reference sequence). The V and J ends lost 2 bases and 4 bases respectively, with 20 bases between them. The CDR3 has 17 amino acids. The CDR3 loop is CASSITRRGHTGTEAFF. The CDR3 coding sequence is TGTGCCAGTAGTATAACCAGAAGGGGCCACACGGGCACTGAAGCTTTCTTT. Using reference TRBV19 and TRBJ1-1 for the parts outside the CDR3, the full variable domain is DGGITQSPKYLFRKEGQNVTLSCEQNLNHDAMYWYRQDPGQGLRLIYYSQIVNDFQKGDIAEGYSVSREKKESFPLTVTSAQKNPTAFYLCASSITRRGHTGTEAFFGQGTRLTVV.

The rearrangement joins TRBV12-3 or TRBV12-4 to TRBJ1-2; D is undetermined. V gave up 5 bases and J gave up 2 bases, with 9 bases separating them. The CDR3 length is 13 residues. The CDR3: CASSLPDNYGYTF. CDR3 nucleotides: TGTGCCAGCAGTCTCCCCGACAACTATGGCTACACCTTC.

This clonotype showed up many times. The rearrangement uses TRBV10-3 and TRBJ2-3; 10 nucleotides agree with TRBD2. V lost 5 bases to trimming and J lost 6 bases; unmatched junction nucleotides: 8. Germline V gene lookup returns CDR1 ENHRY and CDR2 SYGVKD. CDR3 length: 15 amino acids. The CDR3 bases are TGTGCCATCAGTCCCGGACTAGCGGAAGGGGATACGCAGTATTTT. It yields the protein CAISPGLAEGDTQYF.

In its sample, this clonotype was seen once. This chain joins TRBV5-4 and TRBJ1-2; 9 bases agree with TRBD1. Germline V gene data show CDR1 as SGHNT and CDR2 as YYREEE (reference sequence). The CDR3 is 16 residues long. J lost 0 bases, V lost 4 bases, and 7 bases had no gene match. CDR3 region: CASSRSQGAANYGYTF. CDR3 DNA sequence: TGTGCCAGCAGCCGATCACAGGGGGCAGCTAACTATGGCTACACCTTC.

The chain employs TRBV4-3 and TRBJ2-7; D not certain. Germline V gene lookup returns CDR1 LGHNA and CDR2 YSLEER. The V end was cut by 2 bases, the J end by 7 bases, with 15 bases between. The CDR3 loop spans 14 amino acids. CDR3 DNA: TGCGCCAGCAGCCAAAGACTCCCGTCGCGGGAGCAGTACTTC. This sequence encodes CASSQRLPSREQYF.